The 18 T cell receptor beta chains in this list originate from one sample, sequenced in a study of T cell responses to AZD1222 COVID-19 vaccine. Measured with immunoSEQ multiplex PCR; TCRdb has only the in-frame clones, and not every one. This table holds tens of thousands of clones, around 87% found once. The sequencing used peripheral blood, collected on day 0 of AZD1222 vaccination. The receptors derive from an adult in good health.

The chain carries TRBV28 and TRBJ2-7; D might be TRBD1 or TRBD2, each matching 6 bases. CDR1 MDHEN and CDR2 SYDVKM come from the germline V gene. V was shortened by 8 bases and J by 0 bases, with 14 bases between the two germline ends. CDR3 size: 14 residues. The CDR3 DNA is TGTGCCAGCTCATTAGGGGGGAACTCCTACGAGCAGTACTTC. This gives the protein CASSLGGNSYEQYF.

This chain uses TRBV30 with TRBJ1-6, with D maybe TRBD1 (5 bases). Trimming stripped 4 bases from V and 7 bases from J, with 11 bases between. This CDR3 has 13 residues. Germline values: CDR1 GTSNPN, CDR2 SVGIG (reference sequence). The CDR3 spells CAWTRDGNSPLHF. The CDR3 DNA reads TGTGCCTGGACGCGGGACGGAAATTCACCCCTCCACTTT. The complete variable domain, with remaining parts taken from reference TRBV30 and TRBJ1-6, reads SQTIHQWPATLVQPVGSPLSLECTVEGTSNPNLYWYRQAAGRGLQLLFYSVGIGQISSEVPQNLSASRPQDRQFILSSKKLLLSDSGFYLCAWTRDGNSPLHFGNGTRLTVT.

The chain recombines TRBV7-8 with TRBJ1-1; unclear D gene. This CDR3 contains 15 residues. V was pared by 1 base and J by 0 bases, with 9 bases between. Germline V lookup: CDR1 SGHVS, CDR2 FQNEAQ. The CDR3 nucleotides are TGTGCCAGCAGCTTAGGATGGGGAATGAACACTGAAGCTTTCTTT. Its translation: CASSLGWGMNTEAFF. Variable domain in full (rest from reference TRBV7-8 and TRBJ1-1): GAGVSQSPRYKVAKRGQDVALRCDPISGHVSLFWYQQALGQGPEFLTYFQNEAQLDKSGLPSDRFFAERPEGSVSTLKIQRTQQEDSAVYLCASSLGWGMNTEAFFGQGTRLTVV.

The table lists this clone with a few counts. The chain is built from TRBV6-1 and TRBJ1-2; D not certain. The V and J ends lost 2 bases and 2 bases respectively, with 6 bases between them. The CDR3 covers 13 residues. Germline V gene data show CDR1 as MNHNS and CDR2 as SASEGT. CDR3 residues: CASSEKENYGYTF. The CDR3 DNA is TGTGCCAGCAGTGAAAAAGAGAACTATGGCTACACCTTC.

V and J are TRBV5-6 and TRBJ2-2, with unresolved D. Per germline, CDR1 SGHDT and CDR2 YYEEEE. V was clipped by 2 bases and J by 4 bases, with 12 bases between them. This CDR3 has 15 residues. CDR3 DNA: TGTGCCAGCAGCTTATCTGAACACATCACCGGGGAGCTGTTTTTT. Protein sequence: CASSLSEHITGELFF. Drawing the rest from reference TRBV5-6 and TRBJ2-2, the complete variable domain is DAGVTQSPTHLIKTRGQQVTLRCSPKSGHDTVSWYQQALGQGPQFIFQYYEEEERQRGNFPDRFSGHQFPNYSSELNVNALLLGDSALYLCASSLSEHITGELFFGEGSRLTVL.

The chain has TRBV2 and TRBJ1-5; 7 bases are a match to TRBD1. Looked up from germline, CDR1 is SNHLY and CDR2 is FYNNEI. This CDR3 comprises 14 residues. V shed 3 bases and J 1 base; nucleotides not matched to a gene: 0. The CDR3 region is CASSDRGSNQPQHF. CDR3 nucleotide sequence: TGTGCCAGCAGTGACAGGGGGAGCAATCAGCCCCAGCATTTT.

This clone has only a few counts. This chain joins TRBV7-9 and TRBJ2-6; D is uncertain. The CDR3 has 18 amino acids. Germline V gives CDR1 SEHNR, CDR2 FQNEAQ (reference sequence). V was shortened by 2 bases and J by 0 bases, with 14 bases between the two germline ends. CDR3 in DNA: TGTGCCAGCAGCTTAAACGCCGTCAGGAGCTCTGGGGCCAACGTCCTGACTTTC. This translates into CASSLNAVRSSGANVLTF. The whole variable domain, filled in from reference TRBV7-9 and TRBJ2-6, reads DTGVSQNPRHKITKRGQNVTFRCDPISEHNRLYWYRQTLGQGPEFLTYFQNEAQLEKSRLLSDRFSAERPKGSFSTLEIQRTEQGDSAMYLCASSLNAVRSSGANVLTFGAGSRLTVL.

The V call is TRBV7-8, the J call TRBJ1-6; D not resolved. CDR3 size: 12 residues. V gave up 3 bases and J gave up 7 bases, with 4 bases separating them. Germline V gene sequence: CDR1 SGHVS, CDR2 FQNEAQ. The CDR3 loop reads CASSFENSPLHF. The CDR3 DNA is TGTGCCAGCAGCTTTGAGAATTCACCCCTCCACTTT.

The chain has TRBV5-4 and TRBJ1-2, with TRBD1 as a possible D gene (5 bases). The CDR3 has 15 amino acids. CDR1 is SGHNT, CDR2 YYREEE, per germline (reference sequence). The V end was cut by 1 base, the J end by 5 bases, with 15 bases between. The CDR3 DNA reads as TGTGCCAGCAGCTTGAGTAGGCCAGGGCCTTATGGCTACACCTTC. As protein: CASSLSRPGPYGYTF.

This chain joins TRBV6-1 and TRBJ1-1; 8 bases agree with TRBD1. The CDR3 runs to 15 residues. V dropped 1 base and J dropped 4; count of bases not matched to a gene: 5. Germline lookup yields CDR1 MNHNS and CDR2 SASEGT. CDR3: CASSEESGGGTEAFF. CDR3 nucleotides: TGTGCCAGCAGTGAAGAGTCAGGGGGCGGCACTGAAGCTTTCTTT.

The chain couples TRBV15 to TRBJ2-3, with D unclear. The germline V gene has CDR1 LNHNV and CDR2 YYDKDF (reference sequence). The length of the CDR3 is 15 residues. Between the trimmed V and J ends, which lost 0 bases and 0 bases, there was a span of 7 bases. The CDR3 DNA reads TGTGCCACCAGCAGAGAGCAGCCTAGCACAGATACGCAGTATTTT. Residues: CATSREQPSTDTQYF.

The J gene is TRBJ1-1, the V gene TRBV7-8; D possibly corresponds to TRBD1 (5 bases). The CDR3 runs 16 residues. Germline lookup yields CDR1 SGHVS and CDR2 FQNEAQ. Trimming stripped 0 bases from V and 7 bases from J, with 18 bases between. The CDR3 protein is CASSLAPRGSSHEAFF. The CDR3 DNA follows: TGTGCCAGCAGCTTAGCCCCTCGGGGGAGCTCCCATGAAGCTTTCTTT.

V is TRBV3-1 (or the pseudogene TRBV3-2) and J is TRBJ2-3; unclear D gene. Germline CDR1 and CDR2: LGHDT and YNNKEL (reference sequence). The CDR3 loop spans 16 amino acids. Trimming left V 4 bases short and J 3 bases short, with 17 bases between. CDR3 loop: CASSRSERPGTDTQYF. The CDR3 DNA sequence: TGTGCCAGCAGCCGCTCCGAGCGTCCCGGGACAGATACGCAGTATTTT.

The J gene is TRBJ2-1, the V gene TRBV29-1; D may be TRBD1 (6 bases). V was pared by 6 bases and J by 9 bases, with 12 bases between. Germline CDR1 is SQVTM and CDR2 is ANQGSEA. The CDR3 is 11 residues long. The CDR3 loop is CSVEDSPEQFF. The CDR3 coding sequence is TGCAGCGTGGAGGACAGCCCTGAGCAGTTCTTC.

This sequence joins TRBV3-1 (or the pseudogene TRBV3-2) and TRBJ2-5; weak D call: TRBD1 (6 bases). The CDR3 has 14 residues. Germline lookup yields CDR1 LGHDT and CDR2 YNNKEL (reference sequence). V shed 1 base and J shed 5 bases, with 11 bases lying between them. CDR3 nucleotide sequence: TGTGCCAGCAGCCAAGCGTGGGGGCGTGAGACCCAGTACTTC. This gives the protein CASSQAWGRETQYF.

The J gene is TRBJ1-6, the V gene TRBV30; possibly TRBD1 for D (6 bases). Trimming left V 2 bases short and J 5 bases short, with 10 bases between. The CDR3 loop spans 14 amino acids. CDR1 is GTSNPN and CDR2 is SVGIG in the germline V gene (reference sequence). CDR3 amino acids: CAWSNGGNNSPLHF. CDR3 nucleotide sequence: TGTGCCTGGAGTAACGGGGGCAATAATTCACCCCTCCACTTT.

V usage is TRBV29-1 and J usage is TRBJ2-1; 8 bases fit TRBD2. The germline V gene has CDR1 SQVTM and CDR2 ANQGSEA. There are 13 residues in the CDR3. V lost 4 bases and J lost 9; bases outside the gene matches: 8. CDR3 sequence: CSVVSRGGSEQFF. CDR3 nucleotide sequence: TGCAGCGTTGTTAGTCGGGGGGGCAGTGAGCAGTTCTTC.

The chain carries TRBV9 and TRBJ2-7, with a tentative D call TRBD1 (6 bases). Germline V CDR1 and CDR2: SGDLS, YYNGEE. Between the trimmed V and J ends, which lost 4 bases and 9 bases, there was a span of 17 bases. The CDR3 loop spans 13 amino acids. CDR3 in DNA: TGTGCCAGCAGCAGAACGCAGGACAGTTGGCAGTACTTC. Encoded protein: CASSRTQDSWQYF.